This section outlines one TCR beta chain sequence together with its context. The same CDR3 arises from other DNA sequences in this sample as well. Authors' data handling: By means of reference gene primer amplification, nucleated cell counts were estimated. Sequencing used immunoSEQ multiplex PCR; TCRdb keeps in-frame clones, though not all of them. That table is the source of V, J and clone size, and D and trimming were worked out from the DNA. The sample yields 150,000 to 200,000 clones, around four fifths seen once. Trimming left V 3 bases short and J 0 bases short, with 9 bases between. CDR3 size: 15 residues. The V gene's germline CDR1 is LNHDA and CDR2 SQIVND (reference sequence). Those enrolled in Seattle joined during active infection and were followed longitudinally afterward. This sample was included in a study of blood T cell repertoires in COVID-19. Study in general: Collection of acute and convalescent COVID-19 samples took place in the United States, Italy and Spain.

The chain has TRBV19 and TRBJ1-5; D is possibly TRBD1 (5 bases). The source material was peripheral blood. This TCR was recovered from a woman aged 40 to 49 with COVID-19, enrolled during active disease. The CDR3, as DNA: TGTGCCAGTAGTATTGGGGACTATAGCAATCAGCCCCAGCATTTT. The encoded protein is CASSIGDYSNQPQHF.